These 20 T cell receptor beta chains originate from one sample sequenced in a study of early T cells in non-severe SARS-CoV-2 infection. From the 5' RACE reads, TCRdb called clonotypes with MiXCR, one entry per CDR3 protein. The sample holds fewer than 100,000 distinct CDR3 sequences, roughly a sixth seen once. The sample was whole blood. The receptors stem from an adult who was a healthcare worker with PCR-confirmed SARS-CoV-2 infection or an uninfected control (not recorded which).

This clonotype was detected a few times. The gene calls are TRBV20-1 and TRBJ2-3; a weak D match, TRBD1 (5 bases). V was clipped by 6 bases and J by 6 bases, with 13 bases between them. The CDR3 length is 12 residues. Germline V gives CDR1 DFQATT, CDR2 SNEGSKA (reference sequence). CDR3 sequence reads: CSARKGADTQYF. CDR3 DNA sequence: TGCAGTGCCCGGAAAGGGGCTGATACGCAGTATTTT.

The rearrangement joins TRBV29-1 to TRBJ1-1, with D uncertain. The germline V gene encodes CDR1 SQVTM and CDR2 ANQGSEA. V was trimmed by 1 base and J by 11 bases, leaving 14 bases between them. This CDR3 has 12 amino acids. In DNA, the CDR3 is TGCAGCGTTGAAGGTGGTGCGAGTGGGGCTTTCTTT. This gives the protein CSVEGGASGAFF.

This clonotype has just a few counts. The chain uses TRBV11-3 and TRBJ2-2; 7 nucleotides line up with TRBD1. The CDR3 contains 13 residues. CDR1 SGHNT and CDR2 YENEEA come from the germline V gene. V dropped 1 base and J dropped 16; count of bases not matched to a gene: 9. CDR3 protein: CASSLVSDRAKFF. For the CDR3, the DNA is TGTGCCAGCAGCTTAGTATCCGACAGGGCGAAGTTTTTT.

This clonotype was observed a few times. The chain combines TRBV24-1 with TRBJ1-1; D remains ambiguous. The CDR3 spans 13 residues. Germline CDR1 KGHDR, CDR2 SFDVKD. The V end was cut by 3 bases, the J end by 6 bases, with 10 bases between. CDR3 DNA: TGTGCCACCAGTGATCCCGTCATCCCTGAAGCTTTCTTT. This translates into CATSDPVIPEAFF.

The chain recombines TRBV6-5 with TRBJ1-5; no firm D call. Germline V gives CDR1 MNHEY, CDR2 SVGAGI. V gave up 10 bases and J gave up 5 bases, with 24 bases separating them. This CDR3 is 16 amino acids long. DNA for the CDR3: TGTGCCACAGGAAGATTGGGAGGAGGGATTGATCAGCCCCAGCATTTT. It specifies CATGRLGGGIDQPQHF.

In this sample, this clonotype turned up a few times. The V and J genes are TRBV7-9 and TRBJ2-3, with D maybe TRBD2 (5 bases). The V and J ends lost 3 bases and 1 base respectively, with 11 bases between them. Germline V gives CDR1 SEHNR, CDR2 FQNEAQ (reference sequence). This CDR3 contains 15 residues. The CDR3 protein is CASSFGAARTDTQYF. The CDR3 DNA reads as TGTGCCAGCAGCTTCGGAGCGGCCCGCACAGATACGCAGTATTTT. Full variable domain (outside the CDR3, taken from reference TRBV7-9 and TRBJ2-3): DTGVSQNPRHKITKRGQNVTFRCDPISEHNRLYWYRQTLGQGPEFLTYFQNEAQLEKSRLLSDRFSAERPKGSFSTLEIQRTEQGDSAMYLCASSFGAARTDTQYFGPGTRLTVL.

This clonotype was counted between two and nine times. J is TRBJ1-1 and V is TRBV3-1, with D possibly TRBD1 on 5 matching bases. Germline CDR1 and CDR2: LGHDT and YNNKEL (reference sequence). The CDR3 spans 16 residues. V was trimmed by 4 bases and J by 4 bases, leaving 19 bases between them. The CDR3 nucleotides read TGTGCCAGCAGCCTTAACCCCGCGGGGGAGTTCACTGAAGCTTTCTTT. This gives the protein CASSLNPAGEFTEAFF.

The CDR3 region is CASSVMPGMEYEQYF. Written as DNA, the CDR3 is TGTGCCAGCAGCGTCATGCCGGGGATGGAGTACGAGCAGTACTTC. This rearrangement joins TRBV9 to TRBJ2-7; a weak D match, TRBD2 (5 bases). Trimming shortened V by 2 bases and J by 4 bases, and 16 bases separated the two germline ends. This CDR3 is built from 15 residues. Germline CDR1 reads SGDLS; CDR2 reads YYNGEE.

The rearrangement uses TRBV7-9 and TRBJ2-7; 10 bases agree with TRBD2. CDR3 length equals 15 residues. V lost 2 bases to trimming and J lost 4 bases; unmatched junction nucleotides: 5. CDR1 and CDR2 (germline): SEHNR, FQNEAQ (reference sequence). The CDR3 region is CASSLTTSGPYEQYF. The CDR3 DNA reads TGTGCCAGCAGCTTAACGACTAGCGGGCCTTACGAGCAGTACTTC.

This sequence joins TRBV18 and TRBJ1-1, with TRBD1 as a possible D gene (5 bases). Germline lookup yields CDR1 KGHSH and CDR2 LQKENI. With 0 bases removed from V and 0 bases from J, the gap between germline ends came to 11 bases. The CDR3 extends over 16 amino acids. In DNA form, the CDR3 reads TGTGCCAGCTCACCACCCCGACAGTTAATGAACACTGAAGCTTTCTTT. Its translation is CASSPPRQLMNTEAFF. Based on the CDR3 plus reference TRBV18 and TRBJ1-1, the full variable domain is NAGVMQNPRHLVRRRGQEARLRCSPMKGHSHVYWYRQLPEEGLKFMVYLQKENIIDESGMPKERFSAEFPKEGPSILRIQQVVRGDSAAYFCASSPPRQLMNTEAFFGQGTRLTVV.

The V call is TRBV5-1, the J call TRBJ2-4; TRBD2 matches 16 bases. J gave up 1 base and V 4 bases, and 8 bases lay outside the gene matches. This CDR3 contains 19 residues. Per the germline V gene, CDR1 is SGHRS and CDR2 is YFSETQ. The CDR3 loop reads CASSPNPGLAGGAKNIQYF. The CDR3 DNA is TGCGCCAGCAGCCCGAACCCGGGACTAGCGGGAGGGGCCAAAAACATTCAGTACTTC.

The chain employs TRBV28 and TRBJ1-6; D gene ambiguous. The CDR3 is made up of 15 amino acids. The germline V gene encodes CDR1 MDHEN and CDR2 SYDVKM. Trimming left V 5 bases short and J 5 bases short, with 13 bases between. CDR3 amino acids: CASSPPVGNNSPLHF. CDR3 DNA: TGTGCCAGCAGTCCCCCAGTAGGGAATAATTCACCCCTCCACTTT.

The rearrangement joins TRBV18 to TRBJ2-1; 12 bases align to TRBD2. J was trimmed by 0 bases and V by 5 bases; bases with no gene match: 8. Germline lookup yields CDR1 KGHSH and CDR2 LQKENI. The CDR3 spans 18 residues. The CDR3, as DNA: TGTGCCAGCTCAGCAGGAGGGACTAGCGGGTTCTCCTACAATGAGCAGTTCTTC. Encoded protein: CASSAGGTSGFSYNEQFF.

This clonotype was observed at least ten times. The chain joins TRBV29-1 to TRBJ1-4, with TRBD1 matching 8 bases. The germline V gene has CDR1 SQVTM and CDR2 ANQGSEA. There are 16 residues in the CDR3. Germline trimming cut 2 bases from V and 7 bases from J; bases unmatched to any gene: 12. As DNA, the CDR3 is TGCAGCGTTGAAAGTCGACAGGGGCCTTCGGGTGAAAAACTGTTTTTT. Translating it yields CSVESRQGPSGEKLFF.

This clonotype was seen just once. DNA for the CDR3: TGTGCCAGCTTGGACAGGGACACCGGGGAGCTGTTTTTT. As protein: CASLDRDTGELFF. V gene TRBV6-6 combines with J gene TRBJ2-2; 8 bases agree with TRBD1. CDR3 length: 13 residues. Germline-derived CDR1 and CDR2 are MNHNY and SVGAGI (reference sequence). The J segment lost 3 bases and the V segment lost 8 bases, leaving 2 bases of the junction unmatched.

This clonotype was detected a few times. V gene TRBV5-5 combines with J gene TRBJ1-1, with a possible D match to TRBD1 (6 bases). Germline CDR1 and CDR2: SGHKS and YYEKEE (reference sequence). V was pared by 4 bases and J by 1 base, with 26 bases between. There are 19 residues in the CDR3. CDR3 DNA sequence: TGTGCCAGCAGCCACACTCCAGCCTTTCGGGGGGCCGAGAACACTGAAGCTTTCTTT. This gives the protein CASSHTPAFRGAENTEAFF.

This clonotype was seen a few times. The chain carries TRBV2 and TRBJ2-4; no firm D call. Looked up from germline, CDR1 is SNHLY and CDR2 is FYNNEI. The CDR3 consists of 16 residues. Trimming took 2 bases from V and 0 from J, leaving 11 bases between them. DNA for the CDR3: TGTGCCAGCAGTGAATACCTTGCACTAGCCAAAAACATTCAGTACTTC. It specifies CASSEYLALAKNIQYF.

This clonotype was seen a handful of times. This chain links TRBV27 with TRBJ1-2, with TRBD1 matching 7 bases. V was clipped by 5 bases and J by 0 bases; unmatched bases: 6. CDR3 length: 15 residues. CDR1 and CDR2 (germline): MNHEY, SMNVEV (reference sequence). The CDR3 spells CASSIQGPPNYGYTF. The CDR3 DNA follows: TGTGCCAGCAGTATACAGGGGCCGCCTAACTATGGCTACACCTTC.

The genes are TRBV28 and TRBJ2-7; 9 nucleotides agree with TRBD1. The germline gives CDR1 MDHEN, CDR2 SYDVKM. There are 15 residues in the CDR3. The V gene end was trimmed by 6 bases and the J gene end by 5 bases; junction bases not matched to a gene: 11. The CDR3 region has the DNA TGTGCCAGCAGCCGCGCCGGGACAGGGTTCAACGAGCAGTACTTC. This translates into CASSRAGTGFNEQYF.

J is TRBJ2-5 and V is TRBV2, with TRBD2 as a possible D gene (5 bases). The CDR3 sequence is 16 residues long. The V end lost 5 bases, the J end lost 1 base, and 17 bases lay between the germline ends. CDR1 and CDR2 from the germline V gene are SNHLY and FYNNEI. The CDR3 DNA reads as TGTGCCAGCAGTCTTCCGGGATCCCGGACCCAAGAGACCCAGTACTTC. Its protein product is CASSLPGSRTQETQYF.